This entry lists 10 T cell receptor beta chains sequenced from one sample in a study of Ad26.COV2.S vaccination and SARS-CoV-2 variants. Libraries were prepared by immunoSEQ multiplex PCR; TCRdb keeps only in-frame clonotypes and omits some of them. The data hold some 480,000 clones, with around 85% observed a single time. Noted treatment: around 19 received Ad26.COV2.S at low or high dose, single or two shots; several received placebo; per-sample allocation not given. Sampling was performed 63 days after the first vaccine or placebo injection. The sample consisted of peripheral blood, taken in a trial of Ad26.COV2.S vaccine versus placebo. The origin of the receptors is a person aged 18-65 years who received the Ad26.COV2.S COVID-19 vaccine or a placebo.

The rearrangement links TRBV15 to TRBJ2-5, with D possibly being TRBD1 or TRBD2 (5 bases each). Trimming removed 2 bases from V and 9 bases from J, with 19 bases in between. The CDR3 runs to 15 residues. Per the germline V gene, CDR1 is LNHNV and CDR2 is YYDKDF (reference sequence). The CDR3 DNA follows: TGTGCCACCAGCAGACCAAAAAGGGAACGGGGCCCCCAGTACTTC. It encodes CATSRPKRERGPQYF.

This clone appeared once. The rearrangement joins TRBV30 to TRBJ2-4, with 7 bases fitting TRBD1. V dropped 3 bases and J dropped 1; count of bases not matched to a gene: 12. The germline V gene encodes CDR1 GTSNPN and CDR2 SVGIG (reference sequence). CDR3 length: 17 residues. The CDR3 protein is CAWSRDSSRGAKNIQYF. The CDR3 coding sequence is TGTGCCTGGAGCCGGGACAGCTCTCGAGGGGCCAAAAACATTCAGTACTTC.

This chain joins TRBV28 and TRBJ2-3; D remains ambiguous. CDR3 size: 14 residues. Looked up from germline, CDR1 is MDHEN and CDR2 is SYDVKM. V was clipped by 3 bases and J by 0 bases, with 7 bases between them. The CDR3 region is CASSFIRSTDTQYF. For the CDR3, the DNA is TGTGCCAGCAGTTTCATCAGGAGCACAGATACGCAGTATTTT.

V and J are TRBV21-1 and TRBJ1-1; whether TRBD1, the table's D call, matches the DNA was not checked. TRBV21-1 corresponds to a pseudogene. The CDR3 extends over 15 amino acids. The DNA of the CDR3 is TGTGCCAGCAGCAAAGCGGAAAGGGGGCAACAAGAAGCTTTCTTT. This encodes CASSKAERGQQEAFF.

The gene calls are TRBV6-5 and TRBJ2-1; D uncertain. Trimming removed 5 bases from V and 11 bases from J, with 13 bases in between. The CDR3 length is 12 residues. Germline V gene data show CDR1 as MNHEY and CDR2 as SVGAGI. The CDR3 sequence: CASSPSGVQQFF. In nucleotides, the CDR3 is TGTGCCAGCAGTCCCAGTGGGGTTCAGCAGTTCTTC.

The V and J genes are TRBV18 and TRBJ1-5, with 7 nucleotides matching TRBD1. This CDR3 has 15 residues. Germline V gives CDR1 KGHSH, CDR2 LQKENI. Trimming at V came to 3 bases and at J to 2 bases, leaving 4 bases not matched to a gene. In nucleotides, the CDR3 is TGTGCCAGCTCACCCGGGACAGCGGGCAATCAGCCCCAGCATTTT. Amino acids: CASSPGTAGNQPQHF.

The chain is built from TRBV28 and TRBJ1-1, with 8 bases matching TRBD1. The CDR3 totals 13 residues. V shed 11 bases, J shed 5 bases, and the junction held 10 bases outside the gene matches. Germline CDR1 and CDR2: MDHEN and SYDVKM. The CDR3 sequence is CAVQGGGRTEAFF. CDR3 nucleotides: TGTGCCGTACAGGGGGGAGGAAGGACTGAAGCTTTCTTT.

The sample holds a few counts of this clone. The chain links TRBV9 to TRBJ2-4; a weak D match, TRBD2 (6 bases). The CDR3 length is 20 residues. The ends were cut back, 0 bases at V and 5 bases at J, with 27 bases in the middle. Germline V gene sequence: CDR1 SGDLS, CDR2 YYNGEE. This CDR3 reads CASSVGLGGSPVPAENIQYF. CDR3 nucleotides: TGTGCCAGCAGCGTAGGACTGGGGGGTTCCCCTGTCCCCGCCGAAAACATTCAGTACTTC.

Here the CDR3 reads CATSKGLGNTIYF. The CDR3 DNA is TGTGCCACTAGCAAGGGGCTTGGAAACACCATATATTTT. The chain has TRBV12-3 or TRBV12-4 and TRBJ1-3, with D perhaps TRBD1 (5 bases). V was shortened by 10 bases and J by 3 bases, with 13 bases between the two germline ends. The CDR3 spans 13 residues.

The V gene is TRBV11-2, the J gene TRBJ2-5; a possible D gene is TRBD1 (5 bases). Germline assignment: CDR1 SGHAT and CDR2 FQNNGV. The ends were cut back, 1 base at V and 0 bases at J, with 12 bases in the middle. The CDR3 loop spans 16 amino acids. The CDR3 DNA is TGTGCCAGCAGCTTAGTTTCAGGGATACACCAAGAGACCCAGTACTTC. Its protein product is CASSLVSGIHQETQYF.